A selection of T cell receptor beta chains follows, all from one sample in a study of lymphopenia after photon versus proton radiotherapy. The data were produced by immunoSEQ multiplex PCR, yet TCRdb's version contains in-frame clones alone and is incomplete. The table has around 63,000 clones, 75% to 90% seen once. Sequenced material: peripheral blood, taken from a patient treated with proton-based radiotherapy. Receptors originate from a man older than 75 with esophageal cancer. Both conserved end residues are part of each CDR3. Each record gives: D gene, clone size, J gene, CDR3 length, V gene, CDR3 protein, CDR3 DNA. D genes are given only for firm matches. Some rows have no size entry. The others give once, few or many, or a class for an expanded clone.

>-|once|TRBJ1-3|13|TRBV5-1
CASSLGSGNTIYF
TGCGCCAGCAGCTTGGGCTCTGGAAACACCATATATTTT
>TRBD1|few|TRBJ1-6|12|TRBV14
CASSRTGSPLHF
TGTGCCAGCAGTCGGACAGGATCACCCCTCCACTTT
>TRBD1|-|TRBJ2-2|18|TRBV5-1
CASNPGQGSRRWTGELFF
TGCGCCAGCAATCCGGGACAGGGTTCACGACGTTGGACCGGGGAGCTGTTTTTT
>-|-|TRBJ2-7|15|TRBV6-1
CASSETATYSYEQYF
TGTGCCAGCAGTGAAACAGCAACTTATTCCTACGAGCAGTACTTC
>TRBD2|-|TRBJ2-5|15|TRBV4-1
CASSPLAGEGETQYF
TGCGCCAGCAGCCCCCTAGCGGGAGAGGGAGAGACCCAGTACTTC
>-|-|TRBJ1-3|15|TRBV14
CASSLQGQIGNTIYF
TGTGCCAGCAGCCTCCAAGGACAAATCGGTAACACCATATATTTT
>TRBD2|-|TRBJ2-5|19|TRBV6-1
CASSESPPGLAGGRETQYF
TGTGCCAGCAGTGAATCTCCACCGGGACTAGCGGGGGGGAGGGAGACCCAGTACTTC
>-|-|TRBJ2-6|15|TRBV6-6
CASRGSSSGANVLTF
TGTGCCAGCAGGGGGTCTAGCTCTGGGGCCAACGTCCTGACTTTC
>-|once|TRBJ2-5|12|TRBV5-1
CASSLGQETQYF
TGCGCCAGCAGCTTGGGCCAAGAGACCCAGTACTTC
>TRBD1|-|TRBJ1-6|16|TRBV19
CASSTDRGLGYSPLHF
TGTGCCAGTAGTACGGACAGGGGGCTTGGTTATTCACCCCTCCACTTT
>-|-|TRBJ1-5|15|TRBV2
CASSEDGQSNQPQHF
TGTGCCAGCAGTGAAGACGGACAGAGCAATCAGCCCCAGCATTTT
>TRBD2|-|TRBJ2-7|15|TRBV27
CASSSYSGGLSWQYF
TGTGCCAGCAGTTCATATAGCGGGGGACTCTCTTGGCAGTACTTC
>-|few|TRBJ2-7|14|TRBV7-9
CASSLVGGGDEQYF
TGTGCCAGCAGCTTGGTGGGGGGGGGCGACGAGCAGTACTTC
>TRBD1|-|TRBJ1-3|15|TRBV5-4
CASSLRQGSGNTIYF
TGTGCCAGCAGCTTACGACAGGGCTCTGGAAACACCATATATTTT
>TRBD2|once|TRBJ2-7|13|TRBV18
CASSRDYRDFSLF
TGTGCCAGCTCACGGGACTACCGGGACTTCTCCTTGTTC
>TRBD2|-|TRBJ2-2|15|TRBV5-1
CASYRLAGNTGELFF
TGCGCCAGTTATCGACTAGCGGGGAACACCGGGGAGCTGTTTTTT
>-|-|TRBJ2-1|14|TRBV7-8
CASSLAGERNEQFF
TGTGCCAGCAGCTTAGCTGGCGAGAGAAATGAGCAGTTCTTC
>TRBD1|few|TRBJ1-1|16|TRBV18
CASSPGPPQGRREAFF
TGTGCCAGCTCACCAGGACCACCACAGGGGAGACGTGAAGCTTTCTTT
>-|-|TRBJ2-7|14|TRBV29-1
CSVGRGQGPYEQYF
TGCAGCGTTGGAAGAGGGCAGGGCCCCTACGAGCAGTACTTC
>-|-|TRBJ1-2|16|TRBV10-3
CAISDRRDTSMWGYTF
TGTGCCATCAGTGATAGGAGGGACACCTCCATGTGGGGCTACACCTTC
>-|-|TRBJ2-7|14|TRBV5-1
CASSFIGDNYEQYF
TGCGCCAGCAGCTTTATCGGGGACAACTACGAGCAGTACTTC
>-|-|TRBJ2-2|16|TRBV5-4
CASSLVGSGNTGELFF
TGTGCCAGCAGCTTGGTAGGGTCAGGGAACACCGGGGAGCTGTTTTTT
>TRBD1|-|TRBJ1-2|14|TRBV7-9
CASSFADRNYGYTF
TGTGCCAGCAGCTTTGCGGACAGGAACTATGGCTACACCTTC
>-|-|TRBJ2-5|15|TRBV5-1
CASSPEGTGMQTQYF
TGCGCCAGCAGCCCGGAAGGGACGGGGATGCAGACCCAGTACTTC
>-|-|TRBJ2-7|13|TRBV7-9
CASSLAGATEQYF
TGTGCCAGCAGCTTGGCAGGGGCCACCGAGCAGTACTTC
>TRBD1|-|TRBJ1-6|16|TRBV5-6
CASSLSSGTVLPPLHF
TGTGCCAGCAGCTTATCCTCCGGGACAGTTCTTCCACCCCTCCACTTT
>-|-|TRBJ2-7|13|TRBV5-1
CASSLDPGNEQYF
TGCGCCAGCAGCTTGGATCCCGGAAATGAGCAGTACTTC
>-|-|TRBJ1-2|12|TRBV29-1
CSVGHTNYGYTF
TGCAGCGTGGGGCACACCAACTATGGCTACACCTTC
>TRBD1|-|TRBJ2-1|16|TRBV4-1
CASSPFSRTGVGEQFF
TGCGCCAGCAGCCCTTTCTCCCGGACAGGGGTGGGCGAGCAGTTCTTC
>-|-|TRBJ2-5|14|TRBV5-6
CASSYFDIQETQYF
TGTGCCAGCAGCTATTTTGACATACAAGAGACCCAGTACTTC
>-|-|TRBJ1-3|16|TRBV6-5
CASSYEGRDSGNTIYF
TGTGCCAGCAGTTACGAAGGGAGGGACTCTGGAAACACCATATATTTT
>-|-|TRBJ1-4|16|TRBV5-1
CASSLAIGTGNEKLFF
TGCGCCAGCAGCTTGGCCATAGGTACAGGCAATGAAAAACTGTTTTTT
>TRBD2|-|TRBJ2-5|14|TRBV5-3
CASSQRLAEETQYF
TGTGCCAGCAGCCAAAGACTAGCGGAAGAGACCCAGTACTTC
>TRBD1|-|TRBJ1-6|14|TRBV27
CASSLDRVTSPLHF
TGTGCCAGCAGTTTAGACAGGGTTACTTCACCCCTCCACTTT
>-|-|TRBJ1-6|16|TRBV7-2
CASSREFRDLYSPLHF
TGTGCCAGCAGCCGAGAGTTCCGGGACCTATATTCACCCCTCCACTTT
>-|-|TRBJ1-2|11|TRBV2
CASRDDYGYTF
TGTGCCAGCAGGGATGACTATGGCTACACCTTC
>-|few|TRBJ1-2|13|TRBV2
CASSDAAGYGYTF
TGTGCCAGCAGTGATGCAGCGGGATATGGCTACACCTTC
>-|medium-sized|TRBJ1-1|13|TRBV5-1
CASSLLQNTEAFF
TGCGCCAGCAGCTTATTACAGAACACTGAAGCTTTCTTT
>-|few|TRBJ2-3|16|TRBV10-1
CASSEVSGGLTDTQYF
TGCGCCAGCAGTGAGGTGAGCGGCGGGCTCACAGATACGCAGTATTTT